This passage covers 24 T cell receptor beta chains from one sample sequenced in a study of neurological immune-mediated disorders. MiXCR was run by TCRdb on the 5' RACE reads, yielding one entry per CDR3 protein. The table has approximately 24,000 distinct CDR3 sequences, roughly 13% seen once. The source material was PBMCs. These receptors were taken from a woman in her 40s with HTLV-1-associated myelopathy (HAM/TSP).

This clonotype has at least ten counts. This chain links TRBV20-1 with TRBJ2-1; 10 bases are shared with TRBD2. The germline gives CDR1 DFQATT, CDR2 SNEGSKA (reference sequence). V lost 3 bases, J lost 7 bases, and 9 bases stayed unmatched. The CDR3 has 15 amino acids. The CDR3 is CSARRTSGAQNEQFF. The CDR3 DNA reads TGCAGTGCTAGGCGGACTAGCGGAGCCCAAAATGAGCAGTTCTTC.

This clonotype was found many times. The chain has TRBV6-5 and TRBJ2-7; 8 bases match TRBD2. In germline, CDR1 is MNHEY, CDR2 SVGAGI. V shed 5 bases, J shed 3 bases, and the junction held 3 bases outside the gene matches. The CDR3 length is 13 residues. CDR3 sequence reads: CASSTLAVYEQYF. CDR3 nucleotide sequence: TGTGCCAGCAGTACACTAGCGGTCTACGAGCAGTACTTC.

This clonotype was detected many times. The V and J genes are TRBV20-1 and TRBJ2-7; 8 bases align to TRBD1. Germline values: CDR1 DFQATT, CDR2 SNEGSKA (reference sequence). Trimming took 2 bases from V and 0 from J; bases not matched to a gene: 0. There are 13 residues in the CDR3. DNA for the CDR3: TGCAGTGCTAGAACAGGGGGCTCCTACGAGCAGTACTTC. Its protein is CSARTGGSYEQYF.

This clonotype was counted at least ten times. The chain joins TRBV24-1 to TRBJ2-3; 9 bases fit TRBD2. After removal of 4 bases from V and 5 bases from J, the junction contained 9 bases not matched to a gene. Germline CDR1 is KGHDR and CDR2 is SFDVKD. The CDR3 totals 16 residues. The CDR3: CATSDPYLAGRDTQYF. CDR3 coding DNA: TGTGCCACCAGTGACCCTTACCTAGCGGGGAGAGATACGCAGTATTTT.

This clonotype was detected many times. CDR3 sequence: CASTKGRQQETQYF. In DNA, the CDR3 is TGTGCCAGCACCAAGGGACGCCAACAAGAGACCCAGTACTTC. The chain employs TRBV9 and TRBJ2-5; D possibly uses TRBD1 or TRBD2 (5 bases each). From germline, CDR1 is SGDLS and CDR2 YYNGEE. V shed 6 bases and J shed 2 bases, with 14 bases lying between them. This CDR3 is 14 amino acids long.

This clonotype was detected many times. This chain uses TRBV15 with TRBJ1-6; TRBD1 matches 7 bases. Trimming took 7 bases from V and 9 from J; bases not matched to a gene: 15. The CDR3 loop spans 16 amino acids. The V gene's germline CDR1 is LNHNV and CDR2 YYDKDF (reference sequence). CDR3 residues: CATTKYRGGGGSPLHF. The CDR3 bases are TGTGCCACCACTAAGTATCGGGGAGGGGGCGGTTCACCCCTCCACTTT.

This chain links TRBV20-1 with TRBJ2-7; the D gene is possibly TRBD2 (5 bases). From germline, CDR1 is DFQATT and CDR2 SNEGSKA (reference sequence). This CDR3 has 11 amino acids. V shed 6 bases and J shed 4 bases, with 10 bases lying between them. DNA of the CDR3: TGCAGTGCCTTATCGGGGTACGAGCAGTACGTC. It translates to CSALSGYEQYV.

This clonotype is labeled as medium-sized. The CDR3 here is CSVRLAVYQETQYF. CDR3 coding DNA: TGCAGTGTCAGGCTAGCGGTGTACCAAGAGACCCAGTACTTC. V usage is TRBV20-1 and J usage is TRBJ2-5; 7 bases agree with TRBD2. The CDR3 is made up of 14 amino acids. Germline trimming cut 7 bases from V and 0 bases from J; bases unmatched to any gene: 8. The germline gives CDR1 DFQATT, CDR2 SNEGSKA (reference sequence).

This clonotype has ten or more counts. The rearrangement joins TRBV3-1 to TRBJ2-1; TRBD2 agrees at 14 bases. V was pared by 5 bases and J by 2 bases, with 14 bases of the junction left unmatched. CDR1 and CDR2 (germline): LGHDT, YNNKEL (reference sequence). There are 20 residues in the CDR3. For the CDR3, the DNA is TGTGCCAGCAGCTTTCAACAGACTAGCGGGGGGGATGGCGCCTACAATGAGCAGTTCTTC. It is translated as CASSFQQTSGGDGAYNEQFF.

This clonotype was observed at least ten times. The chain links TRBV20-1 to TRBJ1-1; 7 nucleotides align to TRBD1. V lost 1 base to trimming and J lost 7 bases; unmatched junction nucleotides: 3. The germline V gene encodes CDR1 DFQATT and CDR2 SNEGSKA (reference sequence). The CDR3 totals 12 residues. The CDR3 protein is CSARGGQIEAFF. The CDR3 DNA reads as TGCAGTGCTAGAGGGGGACAGATTGAAGCTTTCTTT.

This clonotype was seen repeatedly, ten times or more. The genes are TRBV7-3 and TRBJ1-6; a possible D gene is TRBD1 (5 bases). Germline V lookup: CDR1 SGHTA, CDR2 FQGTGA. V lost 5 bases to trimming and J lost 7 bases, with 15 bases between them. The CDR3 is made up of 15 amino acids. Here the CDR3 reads CASSLAPGGNSPLHF. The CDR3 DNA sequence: TGTGCCAGCAGCCTCGCCCCGGGGGGAAATTCACCCCTCCACTTT.

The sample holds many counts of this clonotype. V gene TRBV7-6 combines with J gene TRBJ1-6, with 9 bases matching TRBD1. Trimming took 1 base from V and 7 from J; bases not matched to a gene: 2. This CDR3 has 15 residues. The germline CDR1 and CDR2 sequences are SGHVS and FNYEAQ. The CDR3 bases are TGTGCCAGCAGCTTAGAGGGACAGGGAAATTCACCCCTCCACTTT. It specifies CASSLEGQGNSPLHF. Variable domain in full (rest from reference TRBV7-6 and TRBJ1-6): GAGVSQSPRYKVTKRGQDVALRCDPISGHVSLYWYRQALGQGPEFLTYFNYEAQQDKSGLPNDRFSAERPEGSISTLTIQRTEQRDSAMYRCASSLEGQGNSPLHFGNGTRLTVT.

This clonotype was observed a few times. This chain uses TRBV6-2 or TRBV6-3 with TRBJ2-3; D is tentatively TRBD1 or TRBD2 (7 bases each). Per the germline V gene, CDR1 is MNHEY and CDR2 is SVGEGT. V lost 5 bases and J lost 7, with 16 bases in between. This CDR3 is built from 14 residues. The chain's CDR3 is CASSPQGGAYTQYF. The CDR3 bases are TGTGCCAGCAGTCCCCAGGGGGGGGCATATACGCAGTATTTT.

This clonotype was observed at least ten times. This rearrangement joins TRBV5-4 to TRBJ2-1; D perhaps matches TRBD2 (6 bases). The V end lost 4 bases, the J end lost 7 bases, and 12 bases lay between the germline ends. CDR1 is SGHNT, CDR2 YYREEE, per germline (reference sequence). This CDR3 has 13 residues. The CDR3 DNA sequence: TGTGCCAGCAGCCCCCCCCGGGGGAATGAGCAGTTCTTC. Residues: CASSPPRGNEQFF.

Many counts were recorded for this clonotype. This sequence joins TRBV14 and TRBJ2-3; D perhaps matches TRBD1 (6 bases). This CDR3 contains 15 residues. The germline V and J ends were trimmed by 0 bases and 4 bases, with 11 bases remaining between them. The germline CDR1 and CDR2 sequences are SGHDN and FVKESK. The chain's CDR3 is CASSQDWQGSDTQYF. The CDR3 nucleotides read TGTGCCAGCAGCCAAGATTGGCAGGGGTCAGATACGCAGTATTTT.

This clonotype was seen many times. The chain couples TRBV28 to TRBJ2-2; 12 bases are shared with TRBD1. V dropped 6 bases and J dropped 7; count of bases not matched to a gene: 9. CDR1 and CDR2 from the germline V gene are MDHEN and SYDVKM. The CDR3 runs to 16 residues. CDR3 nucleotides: TGTGCCAGCAGAACGGGACAGGGGGCGCGTGACGGGGAGCTGTTTTTT. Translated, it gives CASRTGQGARDGELFF.

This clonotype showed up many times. CDR3 protein: CATGMGGQETQYF. The CDR3 DNA follows: TGTGCCACTGGGATGGGGGGCCAAGAGACCCAGTACTTC. V and J are TRBV10-3 and TRBJ2-5, with a possible D match to TRBD2 (6 bases). The CDR3 is made up of 13 amino acids. Germline loops: CDR1 ENHRY, CDR2 SYGVKD. V lost 10 bases and J lost 1, with 13 bases in between.

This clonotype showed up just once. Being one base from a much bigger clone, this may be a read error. The CDR3 bases are TGTGCCAGCAGCCGCCGGGGGGGCAGAACGGGGGTCAATGAGGAGTTCTTC. As protein: CASSRRGGRTGVNEEFF. The chain recombines TRBV3-1 with TRBJ2-1; 8 nucleotides align to TRBD2. Germline V CDR1 and CDR2: LGHDT, YNNKEL (reference sequence). CDR3 length: 17 residues.

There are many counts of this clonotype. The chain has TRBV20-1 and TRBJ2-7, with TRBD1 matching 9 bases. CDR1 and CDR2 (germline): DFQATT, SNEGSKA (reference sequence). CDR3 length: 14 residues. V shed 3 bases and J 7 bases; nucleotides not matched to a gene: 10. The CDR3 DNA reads TGCAGTGCTAGGACAGGGGGACGACTTGGGGAGCAGTACTTC. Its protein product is CSARTGGRLGEQYF.

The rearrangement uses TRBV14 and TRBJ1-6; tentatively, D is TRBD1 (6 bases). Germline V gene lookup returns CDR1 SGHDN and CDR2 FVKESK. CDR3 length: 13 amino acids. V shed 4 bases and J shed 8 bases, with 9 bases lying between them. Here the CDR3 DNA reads TGTGCCAGCAGCCCTCGACAGGATTCACCCCTCCACTTT. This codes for CASSPRQDSPLHF. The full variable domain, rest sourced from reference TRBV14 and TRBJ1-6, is EAGVTQFPSHSVIEKGQTVTLRCDPISGHDNLYWYRRVMGKEIKFLLHFVKESKQDESGMPNNRFLAERTGGTYSTLKVQPAELEDSGVYFCASSPRQDSPLHFGNGTRLTVT.

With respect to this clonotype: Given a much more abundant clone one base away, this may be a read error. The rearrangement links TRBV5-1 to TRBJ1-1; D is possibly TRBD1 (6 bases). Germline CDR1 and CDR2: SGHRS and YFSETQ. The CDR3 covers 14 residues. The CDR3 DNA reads TGCGCCAGCGGCTTGACAGGTTCGAACACTGAAGCTTTCTTT. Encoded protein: CASGLTGSNTEAFF.

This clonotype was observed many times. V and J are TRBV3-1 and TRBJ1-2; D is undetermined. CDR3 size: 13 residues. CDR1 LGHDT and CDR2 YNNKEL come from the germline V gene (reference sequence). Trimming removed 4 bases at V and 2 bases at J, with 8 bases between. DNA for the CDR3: TGTGCCAGCAGCCCCCCCCGGAACTATGGCTACACCTTC. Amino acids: CASSPPRNYGYTF. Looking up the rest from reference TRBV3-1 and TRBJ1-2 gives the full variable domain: DTAVSQTPKYLVTQMGNDKSIKCEQNLGHDTMYWYKQDSKKFLKIMFSYNNKELIINETVPNRFSPKSPDKAHLNLHINSLELGDSAVYFCASSPPRNYGYTFGSGTRLTVV.

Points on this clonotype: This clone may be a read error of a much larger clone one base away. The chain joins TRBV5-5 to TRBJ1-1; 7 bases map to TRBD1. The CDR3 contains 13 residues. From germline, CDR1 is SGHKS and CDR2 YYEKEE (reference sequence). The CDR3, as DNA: TGTGTCAGCAGCTCGGAACAGGGGACTGAAGCTTTCTTT. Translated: CVSSSEQGTEAFF. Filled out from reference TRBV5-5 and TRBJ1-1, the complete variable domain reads DAGVTQSPTHLIKTRGQQVTLRCSPISGHKSVSWYQQVLGQGPQFIFQYYEKEERGRGNFPDRFSARQFPNYSSELNVNALLLGDSALYLCVSSSEQGTEAFFGQGTRLTVV.

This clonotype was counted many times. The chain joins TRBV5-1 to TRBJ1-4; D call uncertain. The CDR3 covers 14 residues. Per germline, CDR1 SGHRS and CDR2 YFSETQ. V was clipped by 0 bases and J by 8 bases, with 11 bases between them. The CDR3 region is CASSLGRYDEKLFF. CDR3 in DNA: TGCGCCAGCAGCTTGGGCCGCTATGACGAAAAACTGTTTTTT.